This entry features one T cell receptor (beta chain) sequence. The antigen is not known. The sample is drawn from a study of blood T cells in healthy people across ages. The trim removed 5 bases at V and 7 bases at J, leaving 13 bases unmatched. The CDR3 contains 15 residues. From germline, CDR1 is MNHNY and CDR2 SVGAGI (reference sequence). With a J-beta primer mix and a sample-barcoded 5' primer, a second PCR ran 7 to 11 cycles. Unique molecular identifiers of 12 random nucleotides labeled each cDNA. TCRdb independently ran MiXCR on the 5' RACE reads; one entry per CDR3 protein. The table shows 650,000 to 1,000,000 distinct CDR3 sequences, with 35% to 40% occurring only once. Study observations and caveats: Diversity of TCR beta per million T cells declined in a roughly linear way with age.

About 9.6 milliliters of peripheral blood were drawn from each donor into EDTA-treated tubes. The specimen was blood. The rearrangement links TRBV6-6 to TRBJ2-7, with TRBD2 matching 8 bases. The origin of this receptor is a young man in good health. The CDR3: CASSGSSGGSNEQYF. The CDR3 bases are TGTGCCAGCAGTGGCTCCAGCGGGGGAAGCAATGAGCAGTACTTC.